One and the same sample provided the 27 T cell receptor beta chains below, sequenced in a study of low-dose radiotherapy and immunotherapy resistance in tumors. cDNA synthesis used a TRAV/TRBV-specific primer set for both chains. TCR amplification ran roughly 20 PCR cycles using constant-region and V-primer adapter primers. In TCRdb, the reads were re-called with MiXCR into one record per CDR3 protein. The sample has some 100,000 distinct CDR3 sequences, 20% to 25% seen once; the top ten hold around 13%. Time point meaning: after trial treatment. Indicated treatment: LDRT plus nivolumab, ipilimumab, low-dose cyclophosphamide and aspirin (RACIN trial). Sequences were derived from PBMCs, sampled after low-dose radiotherapy plus immunotherapy. These receptors came from a female donor with ovarian cancer.

This clonotype came up many times. This chain joins TRBV6-2 or TRBV6-3 and TRBJ2-2, with D unresolved. V dropped 6 bases and J dropped 6 bases, with 8 bases sitting between them. The length of the CDR3 is 12 residues. The germline gives CDR1 MNHEY, CDR2 SVGEGT. CDR3 sequence: CASSKQAGELFF. CDR3 DNA: TGTGCCAGCAGCAAGCAGGCCGGGGAGCTGTTTTTT.

This clonotype was counted at least ten times. This chain connects TRBV12-3 or TRBV12-4 to TRBJ1-6, with TRBD1 as a possible D gene (5 bases). V was cut by 7 bases and J by 9 bases, with 13 bases left in between. CDR3 size: 13 residues. CDR3 nucleotides: TGTGCCAGCAACTCTGGCGGGGGTTCACCCCTCCACTTT. Its protein product is CASNSGGGSPLHF.

Ten or more counts support this clonotype. The chain joins TRBV5-6 to TRBJ1-2, with D unresolved. V gave up 0 bases and J gave up 2 bases, with 5 bases separating them. This CDR3 has 13 amino acids. The germline CDR1 and CDR2 sequences are SGHDT and YYEEEE. CDR3 bases: TGTGCCAGCAGCTTGGCCGGGAACTATGGCTACACCTTC. Residues: CASSLAGNYGYTF. The variable domain in full, with the rest retrieved from reference TRBV5-6 and TRBJ1-2, is DAGVTQSPTHLIKTRGQQVTLRCSPKSGHDTVSWYQQALGQGPQFIFQYYEEEERQRGNFPDRFSGHQFPNYSSELNVNALLLGDSALYLCASSLAGNYGYTFGSGTRLTVV.

Many counts were recorded for this clonotype. One end of the junction is discordant with germline, which a read error may explain. The chain employs TRBV5-1 and TRBJ1-1; D remains ambiguous. The CDR3 totals 13 residues. Germline CDR1 reads SGHRS; CDR2 reads YFSETQ. The CDR3 loop is CASSLGGRTEAFF. The CDR3 DNA sequence: TGTGCCAGCAGCTTAGGTGGGAGGACTGAAGCTTTCTTT.

The sample holds many counts of this clonotype. The V and J genes are TRBV28 and TRBJ1-5; 8 bases are a match to TRBD1. Trimming took 3 bases from V and 2 from J; bases not matched to a gene: 9. The CDR3 runs to 17 residues. Germline loops: CDR1 MDHEN, CDR2 SYDVKM. CDR3 amino acids: CASSFARTGTGNQPQHF. For the CDR3, the DNA is TGTGCCAGCAGTTTTGCCCGGACAGGGACCGGCAATCAGCCCCAGCATTTT.

In its sample, this clonotype was seen a few times. In nucleotides, the CDR3 is TGCAGTGCTAGTGGGCGGGACACCGGAGGAGGCTATGGCTACACCTTC. Its translation is CSASGRDTGGGYGYTF. This sequence joins TRBV20-1 and TRBJ1-2; D is possibly TRBD1 (6 bases). Trimming removed 3 bases from V and 4 bases from J, with 21 bases in between. The CDR3 has 16 amino acids. Germline V gene data show CDR1 as DFQATT and CDR2 as SNEGSKA (reference sequence).

This clonotype was counted at least ten times. This sequence joins TRBV24-1 and TRBJ2-2; maybe TRBD2 (6 bases). Germline V CDR1 and CDR2: KGHDR, SFDVKD. CDR3 length: 15 amino acids. V lost 5 bases and J 1 base, leaving 10 bases between the germline ends. The CDR3 here is CATSAPAGNTGELFF. CDR3 nucleotides: TGTGCCACCAGTGCACCAGCGGGGAACACCGGGGAGCTGTTTTTT.

This clonotype was picked up many times. The chain has TRBV7-3 and TRBJ1-1; D gene uncertain. The germline gives CDR1 SGHTA, CDR2 FQGTGA. The CDR3 spans 13 residues. The V gene lost 5 bases and the J gene lost 4 bases, with 11 bases spanning the gap. CDR3 sequence (DNA): TGTGCCAGCAGCAAGGGTGCTGGCACTGAAGCTTTCTTT. Amino acid sequence: CASSKGAGTEAFF.

This clonotype was seen many times. V is TRBV4-1 and J is TRBJ1-1; 8 bases match TRBD1. The V gene end was trimmed by 2 bases and the J gene end by 3 bases; junction bases not matched to a gene: 5. Germline loops: CDR1 MGHRA, CDR2 YSYEKL. The CDR3 length is 15 residues. CDR3 residues: CASSQTDRGHTEAFF. In nucleotides, the CDR3 is TGCGCCAGCAGCCAAACTGACAGGGGCCACACTGAAGCTTTCTTT.

The chain employs TRBV7-9 and TRBJ2-2; D is ambiguous. In germline, CDR1 is SEHNR, CDR2 FQNEAQ (reference sequence). Trimming took 2 bases from V and 7 from J, leaving 5 bases between them. The CDR3 length is 12 residues. DNA for the CDR3: TGTGCCAGCAGCTTAATTGGCGGGGAGCTGTTTTTT. Its translation: CASSLIGGELFF.

This clonotype was seen repeatedly, ten times or more. The V gene is TRBV30, the J gene TRBJ1-2, with D possibly matching TRBD1 (5 bases). This CDR3 has 13 residues. CDR1 GTSNPN and CDR2 SVGIG come from the germline V gene (reference sequence). The V end lost 4 bases, the J end lost 6 bases, and 15 bases lay between the germline ends. In DNA, the CDR3 is TGTGCCTGGATCATCAGGGAGGATCATGGCTACACCTTC. Its translation is CAWIIREDHGYTF. Using reference TRBV30 and TRBJ1-2 for the parts outside the CDR3, the full variable domain is SQTIHQWPATLVQPVGSPLSLECTVEGTSNPNLYWYRQAAGRGLQLLFYSVGIGQISSEVPQNLSASRPQDRQFILSSKKLLLSDSGFYLCAWIIREDHGYTFGSGTRLTVV.

This clonotype appeared a few times. V gene TRBV28 combines with J gene TRBJ2-7, with unresolved D. The CDR3 is 14 amino acids. V was clipped by 2 bases and J by 2 bases, with 10 bases between them. Germline V lookup: CDR1 MDHEN, CDR2 SYDVKM. In nucleotides, the CDR3 is TGTGCCAGCAGTTTAAACTGGGCTGCCTACGAGCAGTACTTC. The encoded protein is CASSLNWAAYEQYF.

This clonotype appeared a few times. DNA for the CDR3: TGTGCCAGTGAACAGGGGCCTGAAGACACTGAAGCTTTCTTT. It encodes CASEQGPEDTEAFF. The chain has TRBV19 and TRBJ1-1; 7 bases map to TRBD1. Losses at the gene ends were 8 bases for V and 3 bases for J; bases not matched to a gene: 9. There are 14 residues in the CDR3. Germline CDR1 is LNHDA and CDR2 is SQIVND (reference sequence). Together with reference TRBV19 and TRBJ1-1, the CDR3 gives the full variable domain: DGGITQSPKYLFRKEGQNVTLSCEQNLNHDAMYWYRQDPGQGLRLIYYSQIVNDFQKGDIAEGYSVSREKKESFPLTVTSAQKNPTAFYLCASEQGPEDTEAFFGQGTRLTVV.

The chain links TRBV12-2 to TRBJ2-7; the D call of TRBD1 is as the table states it, not checked on the DNA. TRBV12-2 is deemed a pseudogene. This CDR3 is 15 amino acids long. CDR3 residues: CASRLTTGSSYEQYF. DNA of the CDR3: TGTGCAAGTCGCCTAACGACAGGGAGTTCCTACGAGCAGTACTTC.

This clonotype was seen many times. The V gene is TRBV18, the J gene TRBJ1-1; no reliable D call. Germline CDR1 is KGHSH and CDR2 is LQKENI. V was cut by 1 base and J by 1 base, with 4 bases left in between. This CDR3 has 13 amino acids. CDR3: CASSPLPNTEAFF. CDR3 coding DNA: TGTGCCAGCTCACCACTTCCGAACACTGAAGCTTTCTTT. Supplemented by reference TRBV18 and TRBJ1-1, the full variable domain reads NAGVMQNPRHLVRRRGQEARLRCSPMKGHSHVYWYRQLPEEGLKFMVYLQKENIIDESGMPKERFSAEFPKEGPSILRIQQVVRGDSAAYFCASSPLPNTEAFFGQGTRLTVV.

There are a few counts of this clonotype. The V and J genes are TRBV7-6 and TRBJ2-5; 7 bases match TRBD1. Germline trimming cut 4 bases from V and 5 bases from J; bases unmatched to any gene: 4. This CDR3 is built from 13 residues. CDR1 SGHVS and CDR2 FNYEAQ come from the germline V gene. The CDR3 DNA is TGTGCCAGCAGCTCCGACAGGGTGGAGACCCAGTACTTC. Translation gives CASSSDRVETQYF.

This clonotype was counted ten times or more. The chain couples TRBV28 to TRBJ1-2; D perhaps matches TRBD1 (6 bases). The V end was cut by 4 bases, the J end by 0 bases, with 6 bases between. Germline CDR1 MDHEN, CDR2 SYDVKM. The length of the CDR3 is 13 residues. The CDR3 sequence: CASSSGANYGYTF. In DNA, the CDR3 is TGTGCCAGCAGTTCAGGGGCTAACTATGGCTACACCTTC.

V usage is TRBV11-2 and J usage is TRBJ1-4, with TRBD1 matching over 7 bases. The CDR3 is made up of 16 amino acids. Germline-derived CDR1 and CDR2 are SGHAT and FQNNGV. V lost 5 bases to trimming and J lost 8 bases; unmatched junction nucleotides: 14. The CDR3 DNA follows: TGTGCCAGCAGCCCCCGTCCGAGGGGGCGCAGGGAAAAACTGTTTTTT. It is translated as CASSPRPRGRREKLFF.

The table lists this clonotype with a count of one. This likely traces to a read error, being one base from a far larger clone. The V gene is TRBV6-2 or TRBV6-3, the J gene TRBJ2-5; D tentatively reads TRBD1 or TRBD2 (5 bases each). The germline V gene has CDR1 MNHEY and CDR2 SVGEGT. Trimming pared 6 bases from V and 11 bases from J, leaving 16 bases between. The CDR3 is 12 residues long. CDR3 sequence: CASSRAMGVQYF. The CDR3 nucleotides are TGTGCCAGCAGCCGAGCGATGGGGGTGCAGTACTTC.

This clonotype was seen at least ten times. V and J are TRBV28 and TRBJ2-5, with 10 nucleotides matching TRBD2. This CDR3 has 16 residues. V lost 6 bases, J lost 1 base, and 8 bases stayed unmatched. Germline V lookup: CDR1 MDHEN, CDR2 SYDVKM. DNA of the CDR3: TGTGCCAGCAGCTTAGCCAGCGGGGGGGGCCAAGAGACCCAGTACTTC. This gives the protein CASSLASGGGQETQYF.

The chain carries TRBV30 and TRBJ2-1; the match to TRBD2 covers 9 bases. J gave up 5 bases and V 2 bases, and 7 bases lay outside the gene matches. Germline V gives CDR1 GTSNPN, CDR2 SVGIG (reference sequence). The CDR3 is 15 amino acids. Here the CDR3 reads CAWSIEAGGNNEQFF. CDR3 in DNA: TGTGCCTGGAGTATAGAAGCGGGAGGCAACAATGAGCAGTTCTTC.

Notes on this clonotype: It differs at one base from a far larger clone, so likely a read error. This chain uses TRBV13 with TRBJ1-6; unclear D gene. The CDR3 length is 14 residues. Germline V lookup: CDR1 PRHDT, CDR2 FYEKMQ (reference sequence). The CDR3: CASSARLWDSPHHF. The CDR3 region has the DNA TGTGCCAGCAGCGCCCGATTGTGGGATTCACCCCACCACTTT.

This clonotype has ten or more counts. The chain joins TRBV5-1 to TRBJ2-7; tentative D call: TRBD1 (6 bases). The CDR3 covers 17 residues. Germline values: CDR1 SGHRS, CDR2 YFSETQ. The ends were cut back, 0 bases at V and 3 bases at J, with 19 bases in the middle. The CDR3 reads CASSLEVPGQANYEQYF. The CDR3 DNA is TGCGCCAGCAGCTTGGAGGTTCCGGGACAAGCGAACTACGAGCAGTACTTC. Variable domain in full (rest from reference TRBV5-1 and TRBJ2-7): KAGVTQTPRYLIKTRGQQVTLSCSPISGHRSVSWYQQTPGQGLQFLFEYFSETQRNKGNFPGRFSGRQFSNSRSEMNVSTLELGDSALYLCASSLEVPGQANYEQYFGPGTRLTVT.

This clonotype was observed many times. The V gene is TRBV28, the J gene TRBJ1-1; the match to TRBD1 covers 10 bases. Per the germline V gene, CDR1 is MDHEN and CDR2 is SYDVKM. Unmatched junction bases numbered 4, after V lost 3 bases and J lost 3 bases. This CDR3 region has 15 residues. The CDR3 is CASSFLGQGYTEAFF. In DNA form, the CDR3 reads TGTGCCAGCAGTTTCCTGGGACAGGGGTACACTGAAGCTTTCTTT. The full variable domain, its missing parts supplied by reference TRBV28 and TRBJ1-1, is DVKVTQSSRYLVKRTGEKVFLECVQDMDHENMFWYRQDPGLGLRLIYFSYDVKMKEKGDIPEGYSVSREKKERFSLILESASTNQTSMYLCASSFLGQGYTEAFFGQGTRLTVV.

This clonotype was counted at least ten times. The chain combines TRBV6-2 or TRBV6-3 with TRBJ2-7, with D unclear. Germline CDR1 is MNHEY and CDR2 is SVGEGT. The CDR3 spans 13 residues. Trimming pared 5 bases from V and 3 bases from J, leaving 11 bases between. The chain's CDR3 is CASSDPGLYEQYF. The CDR3 DNA is TGTGCCAGCAGTGACCCAGGCCTCTACGAGCAGTACTTC.

The J gene is TRBJ2-1, the V gene TRBV19; D unclear. The germline V gene encodes CDR1 LNHDA and CDR2 SQIVND (reference sequence). The length of the CDR3 is 14 residues. The germline V and J ends were trimmed by 5 bases and 1 base, with 9 bases remaining between them. In DNA form, the CDR3 reads TGTGCCAGTAGTGCCGACGGGTCCTACAATGAGCAGTTCTTC. As protein: CASSADGSYNEQFF.

In its sample, this clonotype is medium-sized (0.01 to 0.1%). The chain is built from TRBV27 and TRBJ2-2, with 8 bases aligning to TRBD2. The CDR3 is 14 amino acids. The germline CDR1 and CDR2 sequences are MNHEY and SMNVEV (reference sequence). V shed 5 bases, J shed 6 bases, and the junction held 5 bases outside the gene matches. CDR3 DNA: TGTGCCAGCAGTCTGATAGCGGGACCCGGGGAGCTGTTTTTT. Protein sequence: CASSLIAGPGELFF.